The 10 T cell receptor beta chains in this list originate from one sample, sequenced in a study of blood T cell repertoires in COVID-19. This table comes from immunoSEQ multiplex PCR, and its TCRdb copy is limited to in-frame clones, with some not included. The table has about 200,000 clones, 80% seen once. Sequenced: peripheral blood. These TCRs come from a man in his sixties with acute or convalescent COVID-19.

The gene calls are TRBV30 and TRBJ2-1; no definite D call. The CDR3 covers 13 residues. Germline CDR1 GTSNPN, CDR2 SVGIG (reference sequence). With 1 base removed from V and 6 bases from J, the gap between germline ends came to 10 bases. The CDR3 protein is CAWSGLAANEQFF. CDR3 in DNA: TGTGCCTGGAGTGGGTTGGCGGCCAATGAGCAGTTCTTC.

This clone has more than one count but fewer than ten. The rearrangement uses TRBV2 and TRBJ1-1; maybe TRBD1 (6 bases). The CDR3 spans 15 residues. Germline CDR1 and CDR2: SNHLY and FYNNEI. Trimming took off 7 bases at V and 4 bases at J, with 19 bases between the two ends. The CDR3 nucleotides read TGTGCCAGCACCGAAGGGGCCGGACAGCTCACTGAAGCTTTCTTT. Its translation is CASTEGAGQLTEAFF.

The V call is TRBV6-2 or TRBV6-3, the J call TRBJ1-1; 11 bases are shared with TRBD1. CDR1 and CDR2 (germline): MNHEY, SVGEGT. The CDR3 extends over 19 amino acids. The V gene end was trimmed by 6 bases and the J gene end by 4 bases; junction bases not matched to a gene: 19. The CDR3 DNA sequence: TGTGCCAGCAGCCCTGCGGCCGGGACAGGGGGTTTCGTGGGCACTGAAGCTTTCTTT. Translated: CASSPAAGTGGFVGTEAFF.

The genes are TRBV4-3 and TRBJ1-3; possible D gene TRBD1, 6 bases. The CDR3 is made up of 16 amino acids. CDR1 and CDR2 (germline): LGHNA, YSLEER. Trimming left V 2 bases short and J 0 bases short, with 11 bases between. In nucleotides, the CDR3 is TGCGCCAGCAGCCAATGGGACACCGACTCTGGAAACACCATATATTTT. This translates into CASSQWDTDSGNTIYF.

The chain combines TRBV24-1 with TRBJ1-5; no clear D gene. With 3 bases removed from V and 0 bases from J, the gap between germline ends came to 5 bases. This CDR3 region has 14 residues. Germline V CDR1 and CDR2: KGHDR, SFDVKD. CDR3 sequence (DNA): TGTGCCACCAGTGATCGGGTTAGCAATCAGCCCCAGCATTTT. Translating it yields CATSDRVSNQPQHF.

In this sample, this clone turned up once. The rearrangement links TRBV11-3 to TRBJ1-3, with TRBD1 identical over 9 bases. CDR1 is SGHNT and CDR2 is YENEEA in the germline V gene. The CDR3 spans 14 residues. J lost 6 bases, V lost 5 bases, and 5 bases had no gene match. For the CDR3, the DNA is TGTGCCAGCAGCCTACAGGGGGCCGAAAACACCATATATTTT. It yields the protein CASSLQGAENTIYF. Complete variable domain (other parts from reference TRBV11-3 and TRBJ1-3): EAGVVQSPRYKIIEKKQPVAFWCNPISGHNTLYWYLQNLGQGPELLIRYENEEAVDDSQLPKDRFSAERLKGVDSTLKIQPAELGDSAVYLCASSLQGAENTIYFGEGSWLTVV.

The chain carries TRBV6-2 or TRBV6-3 and TRBJ2-7; 12 nucleotides line up with TRBD2. The V and J ends lost 5 bases and 6 bases, in that order; junction bases with no gene match: 2. This CDR3 has 13 residues. The V gene's germline CDR1 is MNHEY and CDR2 SVGEGT. The CDR3 bases are TGTGCCAGCAGTCAGGGACTAGCGGGCGAGCAGTACTTC. It specifies CASSQGLAGEQYF.

This clone appeared a few times. The chain uses TRBV13 and TRBJ2-7, with unresolved D. The CDR3 runs to 13 residues. Germline V gene data show CDR1 as PRHDT and CDR2 as FYEKMQ (reference sequence). Trimming took off 0 bases at V and 4 bases at J, with 7 bases between the two ends. The CDR3 DNA reads as TGTGCCAGCAGCTTAGGCCCCGTGTACGAGCAGTACTTC. It encodes CASSLGPVYEQYF.

The chain uses TRBV27 and TRBJ1-5; D is uncertain. The CDR3 consists of 14 residues. Between the trimmed V and J ends, which lost 0 bases and 2 bases, there was a span of 5 bases. CDR1 is MNHEY, CDR2 SMNVEV, per germline (reference sequence). The CDR3 DNA sequence: TGTGCCAGCAGTTTATCGGGCCGCAATCAGCCCCAGCATTTT. Amino acids: CASSLSGRNQPQHF.

The rearrangement joins TRBV9 to TRBJ1-5, with TRBD1 identical over 7 bases. Trimming at V came to 4 bases and at J to 2 bases, leaving 6 bases not matched to a gene. The germline V gene has CDR1 SGDLS and CDR2 YYNGEE. The CDR3 consists of 15 residues. Here the CDR3 reads CASSPQGVRNQPQHF. Here the CDR3 DNA reads TGTGCCAGCAGCCCTCAGGGGGTCCGCAATCAGCCCCAGCATTTT.